This T cell receptor beta chain was recovered during a study of T cell responses to AZD1222 COVID-19 vaccine. Study-wide findings and caveats: Spike-specific TCR breadth and depth went up after people got two AZD1222 doses. Only six or seven AZD1222 recipients tested seropositive at baseline. Repertoires were collected only later (after the peak T cell response had occurred). Among the donors, most were white British and more were female, and clonal diversity was possibly underestimated.

This table comes from immunoSEQ multiplex PCR, and its TCRdb copy is limited to in-frame clones, with some not included. The sample contains roughly 120,000 clones, around 80% of which appear only once. Of note for this clone: The antigen is undetermined.

The TCR originated in an adult in good health. The specimen comprised peripheral blood, sampled on day 0 of AZD1222 vaccination.

The CDR3 region is CASSPGQGLETQYF. CDR3 in DNA: TGTGCCAGCAGCCCCGGACAGGGTTTAGAGACCCAGTACTTC. The chain has TRBV9 and TRBJ2-5; 8 positions match TRBD1. There are 14 residues in the CDR3. Germline V lookup: CDR1 SGDLS, CDR2 YYNGEE. V gave up 4 bases and J gave up 4 bases; unmatched junction bases: 6.